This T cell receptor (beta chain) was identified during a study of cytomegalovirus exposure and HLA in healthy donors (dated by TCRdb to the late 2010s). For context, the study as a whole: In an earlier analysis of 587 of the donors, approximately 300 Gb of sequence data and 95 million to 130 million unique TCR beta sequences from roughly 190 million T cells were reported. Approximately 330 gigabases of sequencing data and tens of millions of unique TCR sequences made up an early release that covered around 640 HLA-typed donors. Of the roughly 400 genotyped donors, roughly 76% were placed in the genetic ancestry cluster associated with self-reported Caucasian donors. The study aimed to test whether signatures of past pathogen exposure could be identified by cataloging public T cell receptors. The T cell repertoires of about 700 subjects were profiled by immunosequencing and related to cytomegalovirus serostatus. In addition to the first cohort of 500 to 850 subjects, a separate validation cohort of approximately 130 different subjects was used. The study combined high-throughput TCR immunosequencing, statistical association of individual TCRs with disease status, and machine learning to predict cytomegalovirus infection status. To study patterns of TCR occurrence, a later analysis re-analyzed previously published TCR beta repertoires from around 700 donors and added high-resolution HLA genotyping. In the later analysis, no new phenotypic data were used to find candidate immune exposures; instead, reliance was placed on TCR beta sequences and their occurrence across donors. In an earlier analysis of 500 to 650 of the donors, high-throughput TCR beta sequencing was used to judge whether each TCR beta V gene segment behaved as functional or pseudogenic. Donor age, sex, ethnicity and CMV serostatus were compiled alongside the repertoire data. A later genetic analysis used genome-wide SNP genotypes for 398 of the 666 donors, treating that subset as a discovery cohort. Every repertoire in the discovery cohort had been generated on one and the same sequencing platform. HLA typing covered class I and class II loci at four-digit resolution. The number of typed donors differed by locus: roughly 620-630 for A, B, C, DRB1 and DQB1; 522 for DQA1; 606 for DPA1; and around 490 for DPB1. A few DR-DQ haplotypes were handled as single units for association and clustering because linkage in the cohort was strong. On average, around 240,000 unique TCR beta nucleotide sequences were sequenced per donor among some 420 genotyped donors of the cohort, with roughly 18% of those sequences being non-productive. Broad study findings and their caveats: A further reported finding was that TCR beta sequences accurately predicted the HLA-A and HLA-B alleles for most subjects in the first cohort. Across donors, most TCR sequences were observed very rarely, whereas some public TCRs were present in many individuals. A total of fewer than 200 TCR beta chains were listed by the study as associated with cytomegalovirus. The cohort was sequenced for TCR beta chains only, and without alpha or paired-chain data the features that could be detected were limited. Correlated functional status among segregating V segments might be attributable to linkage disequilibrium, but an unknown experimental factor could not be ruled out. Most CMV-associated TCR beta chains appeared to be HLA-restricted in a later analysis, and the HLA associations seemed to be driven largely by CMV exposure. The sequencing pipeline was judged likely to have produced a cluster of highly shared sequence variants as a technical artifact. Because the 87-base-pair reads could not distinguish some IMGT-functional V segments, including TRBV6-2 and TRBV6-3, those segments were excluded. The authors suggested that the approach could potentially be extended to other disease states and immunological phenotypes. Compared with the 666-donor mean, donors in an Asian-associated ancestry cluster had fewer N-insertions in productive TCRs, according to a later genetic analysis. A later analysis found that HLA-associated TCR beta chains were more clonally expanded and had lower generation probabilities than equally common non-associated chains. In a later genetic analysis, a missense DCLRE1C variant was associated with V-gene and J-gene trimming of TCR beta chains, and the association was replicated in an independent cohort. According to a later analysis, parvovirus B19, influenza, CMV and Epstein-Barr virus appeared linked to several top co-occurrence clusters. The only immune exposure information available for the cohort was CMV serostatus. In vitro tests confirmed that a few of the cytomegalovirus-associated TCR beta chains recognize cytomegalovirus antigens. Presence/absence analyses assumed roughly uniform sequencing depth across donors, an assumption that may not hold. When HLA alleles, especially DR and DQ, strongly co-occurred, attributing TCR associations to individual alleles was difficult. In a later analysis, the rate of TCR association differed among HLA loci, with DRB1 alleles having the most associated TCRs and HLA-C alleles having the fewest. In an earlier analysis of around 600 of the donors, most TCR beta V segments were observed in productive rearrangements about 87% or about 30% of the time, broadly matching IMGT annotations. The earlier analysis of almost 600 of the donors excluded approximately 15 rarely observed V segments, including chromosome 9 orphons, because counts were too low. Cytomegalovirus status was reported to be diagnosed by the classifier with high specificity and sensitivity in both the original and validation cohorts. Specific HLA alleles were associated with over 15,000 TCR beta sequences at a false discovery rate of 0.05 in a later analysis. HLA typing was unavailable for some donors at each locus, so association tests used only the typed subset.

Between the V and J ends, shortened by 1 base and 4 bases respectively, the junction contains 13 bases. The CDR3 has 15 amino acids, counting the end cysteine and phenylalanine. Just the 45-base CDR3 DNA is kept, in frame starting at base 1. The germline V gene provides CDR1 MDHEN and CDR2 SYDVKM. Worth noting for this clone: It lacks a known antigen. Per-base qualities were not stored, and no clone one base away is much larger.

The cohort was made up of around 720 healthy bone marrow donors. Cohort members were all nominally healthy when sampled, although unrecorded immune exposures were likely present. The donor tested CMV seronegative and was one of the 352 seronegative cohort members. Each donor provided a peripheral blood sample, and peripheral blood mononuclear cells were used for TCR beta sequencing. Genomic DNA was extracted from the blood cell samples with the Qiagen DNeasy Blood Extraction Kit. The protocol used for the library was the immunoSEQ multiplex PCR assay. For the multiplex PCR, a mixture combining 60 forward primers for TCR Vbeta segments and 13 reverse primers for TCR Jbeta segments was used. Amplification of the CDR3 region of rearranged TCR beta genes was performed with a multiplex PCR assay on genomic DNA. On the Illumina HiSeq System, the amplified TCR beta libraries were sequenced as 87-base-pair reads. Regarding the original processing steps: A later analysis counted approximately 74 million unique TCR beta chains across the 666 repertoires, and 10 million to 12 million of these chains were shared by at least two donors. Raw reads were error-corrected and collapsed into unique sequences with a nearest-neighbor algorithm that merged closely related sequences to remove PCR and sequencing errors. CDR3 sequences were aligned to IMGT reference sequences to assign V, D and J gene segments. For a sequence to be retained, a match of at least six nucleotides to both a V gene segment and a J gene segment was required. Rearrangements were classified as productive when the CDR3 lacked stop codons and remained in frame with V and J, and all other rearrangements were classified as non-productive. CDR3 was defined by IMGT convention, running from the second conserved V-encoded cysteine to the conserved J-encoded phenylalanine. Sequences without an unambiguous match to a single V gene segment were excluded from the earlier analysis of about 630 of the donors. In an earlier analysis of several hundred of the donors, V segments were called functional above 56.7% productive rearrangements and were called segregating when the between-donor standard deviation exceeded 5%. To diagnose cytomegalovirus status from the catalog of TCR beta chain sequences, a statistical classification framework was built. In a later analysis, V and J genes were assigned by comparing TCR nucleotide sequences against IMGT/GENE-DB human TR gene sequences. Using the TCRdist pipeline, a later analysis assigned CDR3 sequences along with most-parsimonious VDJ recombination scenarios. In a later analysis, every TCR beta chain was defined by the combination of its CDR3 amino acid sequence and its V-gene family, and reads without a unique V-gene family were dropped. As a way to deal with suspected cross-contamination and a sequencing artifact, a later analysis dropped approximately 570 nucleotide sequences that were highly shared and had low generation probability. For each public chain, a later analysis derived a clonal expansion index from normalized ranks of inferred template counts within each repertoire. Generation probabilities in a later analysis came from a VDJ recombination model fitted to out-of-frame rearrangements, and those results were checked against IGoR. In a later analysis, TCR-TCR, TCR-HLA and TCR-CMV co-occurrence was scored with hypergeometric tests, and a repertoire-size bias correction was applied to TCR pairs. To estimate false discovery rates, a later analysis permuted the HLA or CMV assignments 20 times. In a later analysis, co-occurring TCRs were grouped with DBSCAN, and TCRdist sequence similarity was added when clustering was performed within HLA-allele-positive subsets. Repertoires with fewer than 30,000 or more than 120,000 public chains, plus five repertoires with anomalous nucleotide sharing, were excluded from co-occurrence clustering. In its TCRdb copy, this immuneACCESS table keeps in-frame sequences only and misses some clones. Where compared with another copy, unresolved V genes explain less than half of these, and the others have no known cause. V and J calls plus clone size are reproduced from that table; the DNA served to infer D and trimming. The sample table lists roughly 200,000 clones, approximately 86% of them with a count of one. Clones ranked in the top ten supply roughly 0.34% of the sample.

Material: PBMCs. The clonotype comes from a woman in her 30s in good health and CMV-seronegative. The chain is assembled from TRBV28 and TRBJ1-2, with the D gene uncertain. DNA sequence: TGTGCCAGCAGTTTATTCGCGGGAGGATCCTATGGCTACACCTTC. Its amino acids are CASSLFAGGSYGYTF.